These 2 T cell receptor beta chains originate from one sample sequenced in a study of monozygotic twins with inflammatory bowel disease. TCRdb re-called the 5' RACE reads; one entry per CDR3 protein, DNA not given. The sample has about 160,000 distinct CDR3 sequences, and its top ten clones hold around 2.8%. Material for sequencing was blood. These receptors all come from a human donor with ulcerative colitis or Crohn's disease, or a healthy co-twin of an affected twin (not recorded which).

This chain uses TRBV28 with TRBJ2-3; TCRdb lists TRBD1, though no DNA is available to test this call. Germline V gene sequence: CDR1 MDHEN, CDR2 SYDVKM. This CDR3 contains 15 residues. This CDR3 is CASSRRTGGTDTQYF.

The V gene is TRBV5-1, the J gene TRBJ2-5; TCRdb designates TRBD1, a call that cannot be tested without DNA. CDR1 is SGHRS and CDR2 is YFSETQ in the germline V gene. The CDR3 extends over 14 amino acids. CDR3 protein: CASSYRVAGETQYF.